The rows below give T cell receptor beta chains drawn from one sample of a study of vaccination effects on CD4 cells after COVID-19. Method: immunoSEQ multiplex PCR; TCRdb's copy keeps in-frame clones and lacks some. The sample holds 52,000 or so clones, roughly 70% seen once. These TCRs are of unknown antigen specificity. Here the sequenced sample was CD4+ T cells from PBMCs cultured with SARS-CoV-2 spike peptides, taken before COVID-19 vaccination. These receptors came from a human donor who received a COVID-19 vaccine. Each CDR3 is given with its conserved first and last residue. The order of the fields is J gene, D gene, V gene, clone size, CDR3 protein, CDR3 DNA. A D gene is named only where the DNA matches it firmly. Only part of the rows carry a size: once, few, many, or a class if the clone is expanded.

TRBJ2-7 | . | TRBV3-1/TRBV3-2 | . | CASSQGLQGSYEQYF | TGTGCCAGCAGCCAAGGCCTACAGGGCTCCTACGAGCAGTACTTC
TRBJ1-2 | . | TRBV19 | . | CASSPDGFYGYTF | TGTGCCAGTAGCCCAGACGGCTTCTATGGCTACACCTTC
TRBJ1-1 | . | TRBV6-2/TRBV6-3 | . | CASSHPGSFEAFF | TGTGCCAGCAGTCACCCGGGGAGTTTTGAAGCTTTCTTT
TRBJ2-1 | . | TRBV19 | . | CATHRPNNEQFF | TGTGCCACCCACAGGCCAAACAATGAGCAGTTCTTC
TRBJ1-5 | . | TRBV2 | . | CASSSRFNQPQHF | TGTGCCAGCAGTTCCAGGTTCAATCAGCCCCAGCATTTT
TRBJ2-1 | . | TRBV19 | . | CASSGAGAANEQFF | TGTGCCAGTAGTGGCGCAGGGGCGGCCAATGAGCAGTTCTTC
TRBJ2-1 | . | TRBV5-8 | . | CASSLGLTNEQFF | TGTGCCAGCAGCTTGGGGCTAACCAATGAGCAGTTCTTC
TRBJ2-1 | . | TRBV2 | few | CASKKPGRNEQFF | TGTGCCAGCAAGAAGCCGGGACGCAATGAGCAGTTCTTC
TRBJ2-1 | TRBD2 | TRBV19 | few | CASSISGLAKYNEQFF | TGTGCCAGTAGTATCAGTGGACTAGCGAAATACAATGAGCAGTTCTTC
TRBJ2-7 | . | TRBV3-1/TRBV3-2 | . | CASSQGEVGYEQYF | TGTGCCAGCAGCCAAGGAGAGGTGGGGTACGAGCAGTACTTC
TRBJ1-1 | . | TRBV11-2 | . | CASSLDRLRGTEAFF | TGTGCCAGCAGCTTAGATCGGTTGCGGGGGACTGAAGCTTTCTTT
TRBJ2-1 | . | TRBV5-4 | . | CASSFRGAGNEQFF | TGTGCCAGCAGCTTCCGGGGGGCCGGAAATGAGCAGTTCTTC
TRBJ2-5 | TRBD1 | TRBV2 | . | CASSKGTGQETQYF | TGTGCCAGCAGTAAGGGGACAGGGCAAGAGACCCAGTACTTC
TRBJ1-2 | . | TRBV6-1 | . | CASSDPSTASLWGYTF | TGTGCCAGCAGTGATCCTAGTACCGCTTCCCTCTGGGGCTACACCTTC
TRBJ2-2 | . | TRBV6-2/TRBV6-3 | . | CASSYHLGLTNTGELFF | TGTGCCAGCAGTTACCACCTAGGGCTGACCAACACCGGGGAGCTGTTTTTT
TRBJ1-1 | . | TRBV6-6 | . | CASSQTRGSFTEAFF | TGTGCCAGCAGCCAAACGAGGGGATCCTTCACTGAAGCTTTCTTT
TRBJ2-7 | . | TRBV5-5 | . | CASSAGAVPGEQYF | TGTGCCAGCAGCGCAGGGGCCGTACCGGGCGAGCAGTACTTC
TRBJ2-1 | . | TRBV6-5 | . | CASSSPTAGAFNEQFF | TGTGCCAGCAGTTCCCCAACAGCGGGTGCGTTTAATGAGCAGTTCTTC
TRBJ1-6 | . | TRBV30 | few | CAWRRRENNSPLHF | TGTGCCTGGCGCCGCAGGGAGAATAATTCACCCCTCCACTTT
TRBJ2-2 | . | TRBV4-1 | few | CASSQARGGGLAGELFF | TGCGCCAGCAGCCAAGCCAGGGGAGGAGGCTTAGCCGGGGAGCTGTTTTTT
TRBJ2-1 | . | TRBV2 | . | CASSEEGRLTYNEQFF | TGTGCCAGCAGTGAAGAAGGCAGATTAACCTACAATGAGCAGTTCTTC
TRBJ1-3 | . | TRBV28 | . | CASSSPGRGNTIYF | TGTGCCAGCAGTTCCCCGGGACGGGGAAACACCATATATTTT
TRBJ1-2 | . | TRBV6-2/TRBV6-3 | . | CASSYSWTDYGYTF | TGTGCCAGCAGTTACTCATGGACCGACTATGGCTACACCTTC
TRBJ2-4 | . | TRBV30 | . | CAWSLGGAVAKNIQYF | TGTGCCTGGAGTCTGGGGGGGGCGGTAGCCAAAAACATTCAGTACTTC
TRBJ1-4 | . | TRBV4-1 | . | CASSYRTANTTNEKLFF | TGCGCCAGCAGCTATAGGACAGCAAACACAACTAATGAAAAACTGTTTTTT
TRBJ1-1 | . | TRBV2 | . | CASSDGGSTEAFF | TGTGCCAGCAGTGACGGGGGATCCACTGAAGCTTTCTTT
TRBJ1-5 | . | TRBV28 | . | CASIDGGNQPQHF | TGTGCCAGCATTGACGGGGGGAATCAGCCCCAGCATTTT
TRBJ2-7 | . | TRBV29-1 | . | CSVVADPEQYF | TGCAGCGTTGTAGCCGATCCCGAGCAGTACTTC
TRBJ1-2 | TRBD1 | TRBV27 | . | CASSLSGGQGRGYTF | TGTGCCAGCAGTTTATCGGGAGGACAGGGGCGCGGCTACACCTTC
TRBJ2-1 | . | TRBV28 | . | CASTSSYNEQFF | TGTGCCAGCACATCCTCATACAATGAGCAGTTCTTC
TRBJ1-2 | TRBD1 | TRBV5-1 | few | CASSLQGANYGYTF | TGCGCCAGCAGCTTGCAGGGGGCGAACTATGGCTACACCTTC
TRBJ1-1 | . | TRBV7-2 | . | CASVPSTGYTEAFF | TGTGCCAGCGTACCATCCACAGGGTACACTGAAGCTTTCTTT
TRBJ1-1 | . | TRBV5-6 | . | CASSLLGLDTEAFF | TGTGCCAGCAGCTTGTTAGGGTTGGACACTGAAGCTTTCTTT
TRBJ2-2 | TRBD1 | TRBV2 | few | CASSGRTGGSTGELFF | TGTGCCAGCAGTGGCCGGACAGGGGGCAGTACCGGGGAGCTGTTTTTT
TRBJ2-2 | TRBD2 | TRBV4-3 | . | CASSQASGGNTGELFF | TGCGCCAGCAGCCAAGCTAGCGGGGGGAACACCGGGGAGCTGTTTTTT
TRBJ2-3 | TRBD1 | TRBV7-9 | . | CASSLGPGQVVRDTQYF | TGTGCCAGCAGCTTAGGACCAGGACAGGTAGTAAGAGATACGCAGTATTTT
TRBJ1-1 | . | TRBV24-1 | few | CATSIGTSGGAFF | TGTGCCACCTCCATCGGGACTTCTGGCGGAGCTTTCTTT
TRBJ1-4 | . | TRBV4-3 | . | CASSQEWTGIEKLFF | TGCGCCAGCAGCCAAGAATGGACCGGCATCGAAAAACTGTTTTTT
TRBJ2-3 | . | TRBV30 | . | CAWSRPSTDTQYF | TGTGCCTGGAGTAGACCTAGCACAGATACGCAGTATTTT
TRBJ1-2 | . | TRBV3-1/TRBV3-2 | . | CASGQQGLGGYTF | TGTGCCAGCGGCCAGCAGGGGTTAGGTGGCTACACCTTC
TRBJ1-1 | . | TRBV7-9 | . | CASSLVGGRRTEAFF | TGTGCCAGCAGCTTAGTTGGGGGGCGTCGCACTGAAGCTTTCTTT
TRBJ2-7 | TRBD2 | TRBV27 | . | CASSASTSGGTYSYEQYF | TGTGCCAGCAGTGCCTCGACTAGCGGGGGTACGTACTCCTACGAGCAGTACTTC
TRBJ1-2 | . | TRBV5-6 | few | CASSLVGYGYTF | TGTGCCAGCAGCTTGGTGGGGTATGGCTACACCTTC
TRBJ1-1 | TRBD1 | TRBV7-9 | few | CASSRDRATEAFF | TGTGCCAGCAGCCGCGACAGGGCCACTGAAGCTTTCTTT
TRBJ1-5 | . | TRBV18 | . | CASSPQGSNQPQHF | TGTGCCAGCTCACCACAGGGTAGCAATCAGCCCCAGCATTTT
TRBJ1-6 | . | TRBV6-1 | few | CASSEARGSPLHF | TGTGCCAGCAGTGAAGCGCGGGGTTCACCCCTCCACTTT
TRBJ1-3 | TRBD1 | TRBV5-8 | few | CASSARQGTSGNTIYF | TGTGCCAGCAGCGCGCGACAGGGGACCTCTGGAAACACCATATATTTT
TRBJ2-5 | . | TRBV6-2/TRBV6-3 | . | CASSYSRGRGLKETQYF | TGTGCCAGCAGTTACTCCCGCGGCAGGGGCCTAAAAGAGACCCAGTACTTC
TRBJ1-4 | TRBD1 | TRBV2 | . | CASRTRTGGANEKLFF | TGTGCCAGCAGAACAAGGACAGGGGGCGCGAACGAAAAACTGTTTTTT
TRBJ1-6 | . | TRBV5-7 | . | CASSIGSQSSYNSPLHF | TGTGCCAGCAGCATAGGGTCCCAGAGCTCCTATAATTCACCCCTCCACTTT
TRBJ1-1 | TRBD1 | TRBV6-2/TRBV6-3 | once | CASSYSLRMGQRGNTEAFF | TGTGCCAGCAGTTACTCTCTAAGGATGGGACAGAGGGGGAACACTGAAGCTTTCTTT
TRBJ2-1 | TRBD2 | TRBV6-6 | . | CASSYGASGSNEQFF | TGTGCCAGCAGTTATGGGGCTAGCGGGAGTAATGAGCAGTTCTTC
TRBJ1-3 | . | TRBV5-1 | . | CASSLGGPRTQNTIYF | TGCGCCAGCAGCTTGGGGGGGCCCCGGACACAAAACACCATATATTTT
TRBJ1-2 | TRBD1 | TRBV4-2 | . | CASSRGTAAHGYTF | TGTGCCAGCAGCCGGGGGACAGCCGCTCATGGCTACACCTTC
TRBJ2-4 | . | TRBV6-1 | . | CASSEGSGLAKNIQYF | TGTGCCAGCAGCGAAGGAAGCGGCCTAGCCAAAAACATTCAGTACTTC
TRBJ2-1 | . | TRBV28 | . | CASSKPSRYNEQFF | TGTGCCAGCAGCAAACCTAGCCGTTACAATGAGCAGTTCTTC
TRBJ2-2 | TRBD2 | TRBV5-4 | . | CASSFKLAGGPGELFF | TGTGCCAGCAGCTTTAAACTAGCGGGGGGGCCCGGGGAGCTGTTTTTT
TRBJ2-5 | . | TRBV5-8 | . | CASSADYQGWQTQYF | TGTGCCAGCAGCGCTGATTATCAGGGTTGGCAGACCCAGTACTTC
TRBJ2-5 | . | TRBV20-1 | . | CSARWGETQYF | TGCAGTGCTAGATGGGGGGAGACCCAGTACTTC
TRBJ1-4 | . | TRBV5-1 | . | CASSRDWGTNEKLFF | TGCGCCAGCAGCCGGGACTGGGGCACTAATGAAAAACTGTTTTTT